What follows describes a single T cell receptor beta chain. The antigen is not known. These data originate in a study of T-cell reconstitution after alpha-beta-depleted transplantation in children. Findings of the study overall: Newly made T cells mostly supplied T-cell counts and diversity one year after transplant.

TCRbeta library construction was performed incorporating unique molecular identifiers. TCRdb itself ran the PCR reads through MiXCR, one entry per CDR3 protein. The sample consists of 250,000 to 300,000 distinct CDR3 sequences, roughly 8.2% of them appearing once. Germline V gene data show CDR1 as DFQATT and CDR2 as SNEGSKA (reference sequence). The V gene lost 2 bases and the J gene lost 0 bases, with 16 bases spanning the gap. The CDR3 is made up of 16 amino acids. V and J are TRBV20-1 and TRBJ1-1; tentatively, D is TRBD1 (5 bases). This material consisted of peripheral blood, taken 360 days after TCRalphabeta/CD19-depleted stem cell transplant. The receptor was isolated from a female patient aged 2-10 years who had a stem cell transplant for Fanconi anemia, so the T cells may come from the graft donor. The chain's CDR3 is CSARRPAGRVNTEAFF. In DNA form, the CDR3 reads TGCAGTGCTAGACGCCCAGCAGGGAGGGTGAACACTGAAGCTTTCTTT.